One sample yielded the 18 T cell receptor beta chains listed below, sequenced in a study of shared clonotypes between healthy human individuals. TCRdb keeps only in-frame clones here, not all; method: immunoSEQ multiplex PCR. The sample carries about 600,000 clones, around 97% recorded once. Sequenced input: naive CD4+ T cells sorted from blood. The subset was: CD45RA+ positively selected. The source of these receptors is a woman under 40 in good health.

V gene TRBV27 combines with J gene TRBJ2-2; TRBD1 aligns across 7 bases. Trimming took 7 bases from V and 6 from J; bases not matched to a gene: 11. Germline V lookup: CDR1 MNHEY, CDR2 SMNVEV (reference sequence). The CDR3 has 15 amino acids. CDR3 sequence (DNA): TGTGCCAGCACCCTATTTACCGGACAGGCCGGGGAGCTGTTTTTT. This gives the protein CASTLFTGQAGELFF.

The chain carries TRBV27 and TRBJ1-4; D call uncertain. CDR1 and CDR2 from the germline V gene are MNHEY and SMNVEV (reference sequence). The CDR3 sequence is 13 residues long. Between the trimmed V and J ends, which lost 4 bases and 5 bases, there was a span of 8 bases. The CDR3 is CASSSHQNEKLFF. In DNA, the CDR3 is TGTGCCAGCAGTTCCCACCAAAATGAAAAACTGTTTTTT. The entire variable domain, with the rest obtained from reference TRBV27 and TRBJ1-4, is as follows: EAQVTQNPRYLITVTGKKLTVTCSQNMNHEYMSWYRQDPGLGLRQIYYSMNVEVTDKGDVPEGYKVSRKEKRNFPLILESPSPNQTSLYFCASSSHQNEKLFFGSGTQLSVL.

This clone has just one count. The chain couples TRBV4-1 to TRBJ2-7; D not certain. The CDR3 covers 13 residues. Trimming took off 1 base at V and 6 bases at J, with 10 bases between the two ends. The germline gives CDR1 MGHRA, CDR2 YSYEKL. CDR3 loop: CASSQATIAEQYF. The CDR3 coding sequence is TGCGCCAGCAGCCAAGCGACAATTGCCGAGCAGTACTTC.

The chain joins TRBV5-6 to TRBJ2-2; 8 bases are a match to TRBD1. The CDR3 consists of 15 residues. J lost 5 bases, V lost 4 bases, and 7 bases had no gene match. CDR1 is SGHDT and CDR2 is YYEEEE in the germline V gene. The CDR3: CASSLRTGRTGELFF. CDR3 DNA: TGTGCCAGCAGCCTCCGGACAGGGCGAACCGGGGAGCTGTTTTTT.

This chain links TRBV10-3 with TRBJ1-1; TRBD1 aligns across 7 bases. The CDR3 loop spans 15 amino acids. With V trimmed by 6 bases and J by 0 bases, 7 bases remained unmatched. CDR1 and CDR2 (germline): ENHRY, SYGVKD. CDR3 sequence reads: CAISPGQELNTEAFF. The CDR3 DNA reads TGTGCCATCAGCCCCGGACAGGAGCTGAACACTGAAGCTTTCTTT.

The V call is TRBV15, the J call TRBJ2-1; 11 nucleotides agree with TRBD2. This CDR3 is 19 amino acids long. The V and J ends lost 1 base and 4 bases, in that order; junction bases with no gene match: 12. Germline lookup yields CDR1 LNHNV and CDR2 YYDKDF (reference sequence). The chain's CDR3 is CATSRGASGGTLNYNEQFF. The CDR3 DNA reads TGTGCCACCAGCAGAGGGGCTAGCGGGGGGACCCTGAATTACAATGAGCAGTTCTTC.

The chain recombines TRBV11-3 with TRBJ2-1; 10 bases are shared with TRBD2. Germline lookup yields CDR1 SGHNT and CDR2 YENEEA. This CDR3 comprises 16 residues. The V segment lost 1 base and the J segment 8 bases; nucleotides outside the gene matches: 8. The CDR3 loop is CASSLGPSGSNDEQFF. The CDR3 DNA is TGTGCCAGCAGCTTAGGCCCTAGCGGGAGTAACGATGAGCAGTTCTTC. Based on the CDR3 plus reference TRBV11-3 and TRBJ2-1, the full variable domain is EAGVVQSPRYKIIEKKQPVAFWCNPISGHNTLYWYLQNLGQGPELLIRYENEEAVDDSQLPKDRFSAERLKGVDSTLKIQPAELGDSAVYLCASSLGPSGSNDEQFFGPGTRLTVL.

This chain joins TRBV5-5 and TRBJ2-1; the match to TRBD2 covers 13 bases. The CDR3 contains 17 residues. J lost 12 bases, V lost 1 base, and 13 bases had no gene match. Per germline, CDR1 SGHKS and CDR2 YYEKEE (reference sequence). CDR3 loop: CASSLSPGTSGTGGQFF. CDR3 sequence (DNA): TGTGCCAGCAGCTTGTCCCCCGGGACTAGCGGGACCGGGGGGCAGTTCTTC.

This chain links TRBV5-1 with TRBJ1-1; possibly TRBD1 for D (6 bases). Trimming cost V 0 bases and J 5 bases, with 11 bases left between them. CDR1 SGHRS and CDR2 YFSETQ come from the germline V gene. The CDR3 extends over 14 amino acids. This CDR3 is CASSLDGGPTEAFF. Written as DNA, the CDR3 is TGCGCCAGCAGCTTGGATGGGGGGCCTACTGAAGCTTTCTTT.

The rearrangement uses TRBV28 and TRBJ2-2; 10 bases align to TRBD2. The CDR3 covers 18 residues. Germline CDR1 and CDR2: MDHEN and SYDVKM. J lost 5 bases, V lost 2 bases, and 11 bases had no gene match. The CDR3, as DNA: TGTGCCAGCAGTTTAGATCTGGGACTAGCGCATAGTACCGGGGAGCTGTTTTTT. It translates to CASSLDLGLAHSTGELFF.

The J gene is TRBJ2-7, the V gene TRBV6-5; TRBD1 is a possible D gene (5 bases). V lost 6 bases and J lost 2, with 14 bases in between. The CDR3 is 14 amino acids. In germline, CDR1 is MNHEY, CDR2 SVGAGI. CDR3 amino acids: CASRVGAVAYEQYF. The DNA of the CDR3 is TGTGCCAGCAGGGTAGGGGCGGTCGCCTACGAGCAGTACTTC.

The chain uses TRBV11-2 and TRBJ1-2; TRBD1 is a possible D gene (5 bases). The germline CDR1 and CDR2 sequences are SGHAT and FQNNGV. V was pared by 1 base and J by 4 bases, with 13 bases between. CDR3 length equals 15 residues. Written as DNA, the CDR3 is TGTGCCAGCAGCTTAGGCGGGTGGGGGGGCTATGGCTACACCTTC. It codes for CASSLGGWGGYGYTF.

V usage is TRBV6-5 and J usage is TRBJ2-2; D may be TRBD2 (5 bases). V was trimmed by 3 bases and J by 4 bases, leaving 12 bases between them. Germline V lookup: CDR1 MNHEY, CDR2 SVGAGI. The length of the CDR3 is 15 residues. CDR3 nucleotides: TGTGCCAGCAGTTATTCCGGAGGCGGCACCGGGGAGCTGTTTTTT. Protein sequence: CASSYSGGGTGELFF.

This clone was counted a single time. The CDR3 region has the DNA TGCGCCAGCAGCTTCCAGGGTCGAATGGAAGAGACCCAGTACTTC. Amino acids: CASSFQGRMEETQYF. The rearrangement joins TRBV5-1 to TRBJ2-5; D might be TRBD1 (5 bases). Germline CDR1 reads SGHRS; CDR2 reads YFSETQ. Trimming took off 2 bases at V and 3 bases at J, with 14 bases between the two ends. This CDR3 region has 15 residues.

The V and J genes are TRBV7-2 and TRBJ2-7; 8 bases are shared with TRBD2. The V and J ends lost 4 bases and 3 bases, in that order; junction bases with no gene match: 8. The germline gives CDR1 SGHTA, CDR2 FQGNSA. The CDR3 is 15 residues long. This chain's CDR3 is CASSSRTSTLYEQYF. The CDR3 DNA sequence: TGTGCCAGCAGCTCCCGGACTAGCACACTCTACGAGCAGTACTTC.

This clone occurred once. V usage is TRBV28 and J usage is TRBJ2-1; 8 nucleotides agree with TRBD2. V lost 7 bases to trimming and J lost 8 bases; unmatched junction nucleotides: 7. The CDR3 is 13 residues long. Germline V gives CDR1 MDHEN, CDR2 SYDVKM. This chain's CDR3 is CASTKAGDYEQFF. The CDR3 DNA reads TGTGCCAGCACCAAAGCGGGAGATTATGAGCAGTTCTTC.

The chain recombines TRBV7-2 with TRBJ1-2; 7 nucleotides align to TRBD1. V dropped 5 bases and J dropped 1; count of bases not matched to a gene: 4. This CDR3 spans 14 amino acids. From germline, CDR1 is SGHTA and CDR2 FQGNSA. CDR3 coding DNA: TGTGCCAGCAGCCCAGGACAGGTTAACTATGGCTACACCTTC. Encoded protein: CASSPGQVNYGYTF.

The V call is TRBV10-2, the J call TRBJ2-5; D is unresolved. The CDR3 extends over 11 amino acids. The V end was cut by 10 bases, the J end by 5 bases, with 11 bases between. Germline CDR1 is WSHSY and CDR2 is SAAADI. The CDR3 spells CATTPGETQYF. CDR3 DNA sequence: TGCGCCACCACTCCCGGGGAGACCCAGTACTTC.